This T cell receptor (beta chain) was documented in a study of cytomegalovirus exposure and HLA in healthy donors (dated by TCRdb to the late 2010s). For the study in its entirety: An earlier analysis of some 620 of the donors reported approximately 280 Gb of sequence data and around 100 million unique TCR beta sequences obtained from 150 million to 200 million T cells. Of the 300 to 400 genotyped donors, 65% to 90% fell in the genetic ancestry cluster associated with self-reported Caucasian donors. Because of strong linkage in the cohort, five DR-DQ haplotypes were treated as single units for association and clustering. An early release covering roughly 640 HLA-typed donors comprised about 320 gigabases of sequencing data and around 80 million unique TCR sequences. The aim of the study was to test whether cataloging public T cell receptors could identify signatures of past pathogen exposure. In an earlier analysis of around 540 of the donors, high-throughput TCR beta sequencing was used to judge whether each TCR beta V gene segment behaved as functional or pseudogenic. Among a few hundred genotyped donors of the cohort, an average of roughly 240,000 unique TCR beta nucleotide sequences were sequenced per donor, about a sixth of them non-productive. The later analysis used no new phenotypic data to find candidate immune exposures, relying instead on TCR beta sequences and their occurrence across donors. A later analysis re-examined previously published TCR beta repertoires from 600 to 700 donors and added high-resolution HLA genotyping to investigate patterns of TCR occurrence. Donor age, sex, ethnicity and CMV serostatus were compiled together with the repertoire data. Every repertoire in the discovery cohort had been generated on one and the same sequencing platform. A later genetic analysis used genome-wide SNP genotypes for about 60% of the 666 donors, treating that subset as a discovery cohort. Class I and class II HLA loci were covered by the typing at four-digit resolution. Besides the first cohort of approximately 670 subjects, a separate validation cohort made up of roughly 130 different subjects was used. The study used immunosequencing to profile the T cell repertoires of 600 to 850 subjects and linked those repertoires to cytomegalovirus serostatus. Typing coverage varied by locus: about 629-640 donors for A, B, C, DRB1 and DQB1; 522 for DQA1; over 600 for DPA1; around 450 for DPB1. High-throughput TCR immunosequencing, statistical association of individual TCRs with disease status, and machine learning were combined to predict cytomegalovirus infection status. The paper as a whole reports these results and caveats: V-gene and J-gene trimming of TCR beta chains was associated with a missense DCLRE1C variant in a later genetic analysis, and the association was replicated in an independent cohort. A further reported finding was that TCR beta sequences accurately predicted the HLA-A and HLA-B alleles for most subjects in the first cohort. A later analysis found that most CMV-associated TCR beta chains appeared HLA-restricted, with HLA associations seemingly driven largely by CMV exposure. In a later analysis, TCR association rates were found to vary across HLA loci, with the most associated TCRs seen for DRB1 alleles and the fewest for HLA-C alleles. According to the authors, the approach could potentially be generalized to other disease states and immunological phenotypes. A total of 150 or so TCR beta chains were listed by the study as associated with cytomegalovirus. Roughly uniform sequencing depth across donors was assumed in presence/absence analyses, although this assumption may not hold. Correlated functional status among segregating V segments might reflect linkage disequilibrium, but an unknown experimental factor could not be ruled out. A later analysis reported that several top co-occurrence clusters appeared linked to parvovirus B19, influenza, CMV and Epstein-Barr virus. A cluster of highly shared sequence variants was judged likely to represent a technical artifact of the sequencing pipeline. Specific HLA alleles were associated with 16,951 TCR beta sequences at a false discovery rate of 0.05 in a later analysis. The earlier analysis of some 560 of the donors excluded some 15 rarely observed V segments, including chromosome 9 orphons, because counts were too low. Immune exposure information for the cohort was limited to CMV serostatus. Broadly in line with IMGT annotations, most TCR beta V segments showed up in productive rearrangements about 87% or about 30% of the time in an earlier analysis of approximately 640 of the donors. Assigning TCR associations to individual alleles was difficult when HLA alleles, especially DR and DQ, strongly co-occurred. Compared with the 666-donor mean, donors in an Asian-associated ancestry cluster had fewer N-insertions in productive TCRs, according to a later genetic analysis. Compared with equally common non-associated chains, HLA-associated TCR beta chains in a later analysis were more clonally expanded and had lower generation probabilities. The classifier was reported to diagnose cytomegalovirus status with high specificity and sensitivity in both the original and validation cohorts. Because the 87-base-pair reads could not distinguish some IMGT-functional V segments, including TRBV6-2 and TRBV6-3, those segments were excluded. Because HLA typing was unavailable for some donors at each locus, only the typed subset was used in association tests. Across donors, most TCR sequences were observed very rarely, whereas some public TCRs were present in many individuals. A few of the identified cytomegalovirus-associated TCR beta chains were confirmed in vitro to be specific for cytomegalovirus antigens. Only TCR beta chains were sequenced in this cohort, and the absence of alpha or paired-chain data limited detectable features.

The germline V gene yields SQVTM for CDR1 and ANQGSEA for CDR2. Including cysteine and phenylalanine, the CDR3 has 13 amino acids. Left in the record is the CDR3 DNA by itself, 39 bases read in frame from the first base. V loses 3 bases at its end and J loses 4 bases; junction bases beyond the gene matches: 4. A word on this clone: It has no known antigen specificity. The sample holds no much larger clone one base away, and base qualities are not on file.

The receptor library was made with the immunoSEQ multiplex PCR assay. The multiplex PCR relied on a mix of 60 forward primers for TCR Vbeta segments and 13 reverse primers for TCR Jbeta segments. The CDR3 region of rearranged TCR beta genes was amplified from genomic DNA with a multiplex PCR assay. The amplified TCR beta libraries were sequenced on the Illumina HiSeq System as 87-base-pair reads. In the source study's methods: A later analysis tallied tens of millions of unique TCR beta chains across the 600 to 700 repertoires, and about 10 million of those chains were shared by two or more donors. Raw reads were error-corrected and collapsed into unique sequences with a nearest-neighbor algorithm that merged closely related sequences to remove PCR and sequencing errors. To assign V, D and J gene segments, CDR3 sequences were aligned to IMGT reference sequences. For a sequence to be retained, a match of at least six nucleotides to both a V gene segment and a J gene segment was required. A rearrangement counted as productive if the CDR3 had no stop codons and remained in frame with V and J, and every other rearrangement counted as non-productive. CDR3 was defined by IMGT convention, running from the second conserved V-encoded cysteine to the conserved J-encoded phenylalanine. The earlier analysis of approximately 590 of the donors excluded any sequence lacking an unambiguous match to a single V gene segment. In an earlier analysis of some 590 of the donors, a V segment was called functional when productive rearrangements were above 56.7%, and segregating when the standard deviation between donors exceeded 5%. A statistical classification framework was built for diagnosing cytomegalovirus status from the catalog of TCR beta chain sequences. In a later analysis, TCR nucleotide sequences were compared against IMGT/GENE-DB human TR gene sequences so that V and J genes could be assigned. In a later analysis, CDR3 sequences and most-parsimonious VDJ recombination scenarios were assigned using the TCRdist pipeline. A later analysis defined each TCR beta chain by its CDR3 amino acid sequence plus V-gene family, and excluded reads lacking a unique V-gene family. To address suspected cross-contamination and a sequencing artifact, a later analysis removed 450 to 700 highly shared, low-generation-probability nucleotide sequences. A later analysis calculated a clonal expansion index for each public chain from normalized within-repertoire ranks of inferred template counts. A later analysis computed generation probabilities with a VDJ recombination model fitted to out-of-frame rearrangements, and checked the results against IGoR. In a later analysis, hypergeometric tests were used to score TCR-TCR, TCR-HLA and TCR-CMV co-occurrence, with a repertoire-size bias correction applied to TCR pairs. A later analysis estimated false discovery rates by permuting HLA or CMV assignments 20 times. In a later analysis, co-occurring TCRs were grouped using DBSCAN, with TCRdist sequence similarity added in when clustering inside HLA-allele-positive subsets. Co-occurrence clustering excluded repertoires with fewer than 30,000 or more than 120,000 public chains, plus five with anomalous nucleotide sharing. Here the immuneACCESS table is served through TCRdb, limited to in-frame sequences with V and J called. Missing clones are a known gap in these copies; in checked studies unresolved V genes cover under half, and the rest lacks a known reason. D and trimming come from the DNA, and the V and J calls and clone size come from that table. The sample yields 200,000 to 250,000 clones; around 75% were counted once. The ten largest clonotypes hold approximately 1.9% of the sample.

The cohort consisted of 600 or so healthy bone marrow donors. Cohort members were all nominally healthy when sampled, although unrecorded immune exposures were likely present. The donor was CMV seronegative and was included in the group of a few hundred seronegative cohort members. A peripheral blood sample was collected from each donor, and TCR beta sequencing was performed on peripheral blood mononuclear cells. Genomic DNA extraction from the blood cell samples was performed with the Qiagen DNeasy Blood Extraction Kit. The source of this sequence is a woman in her twenties or thirties in good health and CMV-seronegative. The sequencing input was PBMCs. The V and J segments used are TRBV29-1 and TRBJ1-2, with 8 central nucleotides matching TRBD1. Here is the DNA: TGCAGCGTTGACTACAGGGGGTCCTATGGCTACACCTTC. Its amino acids are CSVDYRGSYGYTF.